Shown below are 29 T cell receptor beta chains from a single sample sequenced in a study of neurological immune-mediated disorders. TCRdb re-called the 5' RACE reads with MiXCR, one entry per CDR3 protein. This table holds about 66,000 distinct CDR3 sequences, around 3.9% found once. Specimen: PBMCs. All receptors derive from a man aged 25 to 40 with multiple sclerosis.

In its sample, this clonotype was seen many times. The chain carries TRBV20-1 and TRBJ2-7; perhaps TRBD2 as D (6 bases). This CDR3 is built from 14 residues. From germline, CDR1 is DFQATT and CDR2 SNEGSKA (reference sequence). Trimming cost V 5 bases and J 7 bases, with 21 bases left between them. The CDR3 region is CSAAGRTSLGEQYF. For the CDR3, the DNA is TGCAGTGCTGCGGGGAGGACTTCCCTAGGGGAGCAGTACTTC.

This clonotype has a count of ten or more. The V and J genes are TRBV20-1 and TRBJ2-7; 8 bases are a match to TRBD2. The length of the CDR3 is 13 residues. CDR1 DFQATT and CDR2 SNEGSKA come from the germline V gene (reference sequence). The V segment lost 8 bases and the J segment 3 bases; nucleotides outside the gene matches: 9. The CDR3 region is CSSKSGGGYEQYF. The CDR3 nucleotides read TGCAGTTCGAAGTCGGGGGGGGGCTACGAGCAGTACTTC.

Many counts were recorded for this clonotype. The chain links TRBV3-1 to TRBJ1-1; unclear D gene. The V and J ends lost 1 base and 8 bases respectively, with 8 bases between them. The CDR3 consists of 12 residues. The germline V gene encodes CDR1 LGHDT and CDR2 YNNKEL (reference sequence). The CDR3 DNA follows: TGTGCCAGCAGCCAAGGTCCCAGGGAAGCTTTCTTT. This translates into CASSQGPREAFF.

This clonotype occurred many times. This chain links TRBV5-1 with TRBJ2-7, with 7 bases matching TRBD2. CDR1 is SGHRS, CDR2 YFSETQ, per germline. This CDR3 has 15 residues. The trim removed 1 base at V and 2 bases at J, leaving 6 bases unmatched. CDR3 DNA sequence: TGCGCCAGCAGCTTGCAGGCTAGCGGAACCTACGAGCAGTACTTC. It codes for CASSLQASGTYEQYF.

This clonotype has at least ten counts. V is TRBV19 and J is TRBJ1-1, with D possibly matching TRBD1 (6 bases). This CDR3 has 13 amino acids. Germline V CDR1 and CDR2: LNHDA, SQIVND (reference sequence). The ends were cut back, 6 bases at V and 0 bases at J, with 8 bases in the middle. In DNA, the CDR3 is TGTGCCAGTAGCAGGGGCCTGAACACTGAAGCTTTCTTT. Translation gives CASSRGLNTEAFF.

Many counts were recorded for this clonotype. V gene TRBV28 combines with J gene TRBJ1-6; the match to TRBD1 covers 7 bases. The CDR3 totals 14 residues. V was clipped by 11 bases and J by 6 bases; unmatched bases: 10. Germline CDR1 MDHEN, CDR2 SYDVKM. Here the CDR3 reads CASQGQLPNSPLHF. CDR3 bases: TGTGCCTCCCAGGGACAGCTACCTAATTCACCCCTCCACTTT.

This clonotype was counted ten times or more. The chain couples TRBV5-6 to TRBJ2-7; D gene uncertain. Germline CDR1 and CDR2: SGHDT and YYEEEE. Trimming left V 1 base short and J 5 bases short, with 10 bases between. The CDR3 totals 13 residues. CDR3 region: CASSLKGHHEQYF. The CDR3 coding sequence is TGTGCCAGCAGCTTGAAGGGTCACCACGAGCAGTACTTC.

This clonotype came up many times. The rearrangement links TRBV4-1 to TRBJ2-7; 9 bases match TRBD1. The CDR3 totals 14 residues. Trimming at V came to 4 bases and at J to 3 bases, leaving 4 bases not matched to a gene. The germline V gene has CDR1 MGHRA and CDR2 YSYEKL. The CDR3 loop is CASSRQGEGYEQYF. Written as DNA, the CDR3 is TGCGCCAGCAGCCGACAGGGGGAAGGCTACGAGCAGTACTTC.

This clonotype was counted ten times or more. The V call is TRBV20-1, the J call TRBJ1-2, with no clear D. Germline V gene lookup returns CDR1 DFQATT and CDR2 SNEGSKA (reference sequence). The CDR3 is 12 amino acids. V was trimmed by 6 bases and J by 1 base, leaving 9 bases between them. The CDR3 region has the DNA TGCAGTGCCGGAACCTTTAACTATGGCTACACCTTC. Its translation is CSAGTFNYGYTF.

This clonotype has ten or more counts. Here the CDR3 DNA reads TGCGCCAGCAGCCAGGGACACAGCAATCAGCCCCAGCATTTT. Protein product: CASSQGHSNQPQHF. The genes are TRBV5-1 and TRBJ1-5, with a weak D call TRBD1 (6 bases). V gave up 4 bases and J gave up 1 base, with 9 bases separating them. The CDR3 sequence is 14 residues long. Germline V gene sequence: CDR1 SGHRS, CDR2 YFSETQ.

This clonotype was recorded many times. V usage is TRBV4-3 and J usage is TRBJ2-1; perhaps TRBD2 as D (6 bases). Germline loops: CDR1 LGHNA, CDR2 YSLEER. Trimming removed 1 base from V and 5 bases from J, with 12 bases in between. The CDR3 consists of 15 residues. The CDR3 DNA reads as TGCGCCAGCAGCCAAGTACCGACTAGGGACAATGAGCAGTTCTTC. It translates to CASSQVPTRDNEQFF.

This clonotype was recorded many times. The chain couples TRBV20-1 to TRBJ2-1; possible D gene TRBD1, 6 bases. The V end was cut by 3 bases, the J end by 3 bases, with 15 bases between. The CDR3 has 15 amino acids. From germline, CDR1 is DFQATT and CDR2 SNEGSKA (reference sequence). The chain's CDR3 is CSASTPGEDYNEQFF. CDR3 in DNA: TGCAGTGCTAGTACGCCAGGGGAAGACTACAATGAGCAGTTCTTC.

This clonotype was observed at least ten times. The rearrangement uses TRBV7-7 and TRBJ2-1; 10 bases fit TRBD1. The germline CDR1 and CDR2 sequences are SSHAT and FNYEAQ (reference sequence). Trimming took 5 bases from V and 6 from J; bases not matched to a gene: 7. CDR3 length: 15 amino acids. CDR3 coding DNA: TGTGCCAGCAGCAAAGACAGGGGGCCGGTCAATGAGCAGTTCTTC. This codes for CASSKDRGPVNEQFF.

This clonotype was picked up many times. V usage is TRBV6-1 and J usage is TRBJ1-2; 8 bases align to TRBD1. This CDR3 has 14 residues. Germline assignment: CDR1 MNHNS and CDR2 SASEGT. After removal of 7 bases from V and 3 bases from J, the junction contained 7 bases not matched to a gene. The CDR3 spells CASIPDRGYYGYTF. For the CDR3, the DNA is TGTGCCAGCATTCCCGACAGGGGATACTATGGCTACACCTTC.

This clonotype occurred many times. V is TRBV5-1 and J is TRBJ2-1; possibly TRBD1 for D (6 bases). This CDR3 contains 13 residues. The ends were cut back, 3 bases at V and 8 bases at J, with 12 bases in the middle. Germline V gene sequence: CDR1 SGHRS, CDR2 YFSETQ. The CDR3 here is CASSSQGSDEQFF. The CDR3 coding sequence is TGCGCCAGCAGCTCACAGGGTAGTGATGAGCAGTTCTTC.

This clonotype has a count of ten or more. V is TRBV6-5 and J is TRBJ2-7; 8 bases agree with TRBD1. The germline V gene has CDR1 MNHEY and CDR2 SVGAGI. There are 12 residues in the CDR3. The ends lost 5 bases at V and 6 bases at J; junction bases unmatched: 3. This CDR3 is CASSPTGGEQYF. The DNA for the CDR3 is TGTGCCAGCAGTCCCACAGGGGGCGAGCAGTACTTC.

This clonotype occurred many times. The genes are TRBV5-1 and TRBJ1-1; D unclear. From germline, CDR1 is SGHRS and CDR2 YFSETQ. The CDR3 extends over 13 amino acids. Trimming took 2 bases from V and 0 from J, leaving 5 bases between them. The CDR3 spells CASSFTMNTEAFF. The CDR3 nucleotides are TGCGCCAGCAGCTTTACGATGAACACTGAAGCTTTCTTT.

This clonotype was recorded many times. The CDR3 DNA is TGTGCCAGCAGCCCAAGAGATAGCGGGATTGGCGGGAGAAACATTCAGTACTTC. Translated, it gives CASSPRDSGIGGRNIQYF. The V and J genes are TRBV7-6 and TRBJ2-4; TRBD2 agrees at 8 bases. V trimming: 5 bases; J trimming: 6 bases; junction bases outside the gene matches: 18. The V gene's germline CDR1 is SGHVS and CDR2 FNYEAQ. The CDR3 spans 18 residues.

There are many counts of this clonotype. The CDR3 here is CASSPTGLNSYNEQFF. CDR3 bases: TGTGCCAGCAGTCCGACAGGGTTAAACTCCTACAATGAGCAGTTCTTC. The V and J genes are TRBV27 and TRBJ2-1, with 7 bases identical to TRBD1. The ends lost 5 bases at V and 0 bases at J; junction bases unmatched: 7. Germline V gives CDR1 MNHEY, CDR2 SMNVEV (reference sequence). The CDR3 sequence is 16 residues long.

This clonotype was recorded many times. The chain recombines TRBV9 with TRBJ2-1; the D gene is possibly TRBD1 (5 bases). Germline loops: CDR1 SGDLS, CDR2 YYNGEE. The CDR3 runs 13 residues. The germline V and J ends were trimmed by 1 base and 8 bases, with 10 bases remaining between them. CDR3 DNA sequence: TGTGCCAGCAGCGTACAGGGTTCGGATGAGCAGTTCTTC. Its translation is CASSVQGSDEQFF. Supplemented by reference TRBV9 and TRBJ2-1, the full variable domain reads DSGVTQTPKHLITATGQRVTLRCSPRSGDLSVYWYQQSLDQGLQFLIQYYNGEERAKGNILERFSAQQFPDLHSELNLSSLELGDSALYFCASSVQGSDEQFFGPGTRLTVL.

This clonotype was counted between two and nine times. The chain links TRBV20-1 to TRBJ2-7; 8 bases agree with TRBD1. Germline loops: CDR1 DFQATT, CDR2 SNEGSKA (reference sequence). The CDR3 contains 13 residues. CDR3 residues: CSLPGQEAYEQYF. CDR3 sequence (DNA): TGCAGCCTCCCGGGACAGGAAGCCTACGAGCAGTACTTC.

Turning to this clonotype: Germline and junction disagree at one end, which may indicate a read error. This rearrangement joins TRBV7-6 to TRBJ1-3; 8 nucleotides match TRBD1. The CDR3 runs to 16 residues. The germline CDR1 and CDR2 sequences are SGHVS and FNYEAQ. The CDR3 here is CASSLEGQESGKTIYF. Here the CDR3 DNA reads TGTGCCAGCAGCTTAGAGGGACAGGAATCTGGAAAAACCATATATTTT. The full variable domain, in which reference TRBV7-6 and TRBJ1-3 provide the parts outside the CDR3, is GAGVSQSPRYKVTKRGQDVALRCDPISGHVSLYWYRQALGQGPEFLTYFNYEAQQDKSGLPNDRFSAERPEGSISTLTIQRTEQRDSAMYRCASSLEGQESGKTIYFGEGSWLTVV.

This clonotype was recorded many times. The V call is TRBV20-1, the J call TRBJ2-4, with 14 bases aligning to TRBD2. V lost 6 bases to trimming and J lost 0 bases; unmatched junction nucleotides: 7. Germline values: CDR1 DFQATT, CDR2 SNEGSKA (reference sequence). The CDR3 extends over 17 amino acids. The CDR3 spells CSAAGLAGVVAKNIQYF. CDR3 coding DNA: TGCAGTGCGGCGGGACTAGCGGGGGTTGTAGCCAAAAACATTCAGTACTTC.

This clonotype was observed at least ten times. This chain uses TRBV12-3 or TRBV12-4 with TRBJ1-1; a weak D match, TRBD1 (5 bases). The V and J ends lost 7 bases and 2 bases respectively, with 11 bases between them. The CDR3 spans 13 residues. DNA for the CDR3: TGTGCCAGCACCTGGGGGTACAACACTGAAGCTTTCTTT. This codes for CASTWGYNTEAFF.

The table lists this clonotype with many counts. The CDR3 here is CSAKTGDTEAFF. CDR3 DNA: TGCAGTGCCAAGACAGGGGACACTGAAGCTTTCTTT. The genes are TRBV20-1 and TRBJ1-1; 8 bases match TRBD1. Germline loops: CDR1 DFQATT, CDR2 SNEGSKA (reference sequence). V dropped 6 bases and J dropped 3; count of bases not matched to a gene: 3. This CDR3 is 12 amino acids long.

The chain carries TRBV20-1 and TRBJ2-2, with a weak D call TRBD1 (6 bases). CDR1 is DFQATT, CDR2 SNEGSKA, per germline (reference sequence). The length of the CDR3 is 14 residues. Trimming pared 5 bases from V and 6 bases from J, leaving 16 bases between. CDR3 region: CSAETDRLAGELFF. DNA for the CDR3: TGCAGTGCTGAGACTGACAGGTTGGCCGGGGAGCTGTTTTTT.

This clonotype was found many times. V is TRBV5-1 and J is TRBJ2-7, with 11 bases matching TRBD2. The CDR3 is 17 amino acids. Germline V CDR1 and CDR2: SGHRS, YFSETQ. V lost 4 bases and J lost 3; bases outside the gene matches: 12. For the CDR3, the DNA is TGCGCCAGCAGCCCGGTACTAATAGCGGGGGGGCTCTACGAGCAGTACTTC. It translates to CASSPVLIAGGLYEQYF.

This clonotype was counted many times. V usage is TRBV5-1 and J usage is TRBJ2-6, with D perhaps TRBD1 (6 bases). V lost 2 bases and J lost 0, with 12 bases in between. CDR3 length equals 17 residues. Germline CDR1 SGHRS, CDR2 YFSETQ. The CDR3, as DNA: TGCGCCAGCAGCTTACAGGGCCCAAACTCTGGGGCCAACGTCCTGACTTTC. It is translated as CASSLQGPNSGANVLTF.

Ten or more counts support this clonotype. This sequence joins TRBV18 and TRBJ2-7; D not resolved. V lost 3 bases and J lost 5, with 11 bases in between. Germline V CDR1 and CDR2: KGHSH, LQKENI. The CDR3 loop spans 13 amino acids. The CDR3 sequence is CASSPRLVDEQYF. The CDR3 nucleotides read TGTGCCAGCTCACCTCGTCTCGTAGACGAGCAGTACTTC.